The rows below give T cell receptor beta chains drawn from one sample of a study of T cell responses to AZD1222 COVID-19 vaccine. The data were produced by immunoSEQ multiplex PCR, yet TCRdb's version contains in-frame clones alone and is incomplete. The data show 53,000 or so clones, around 85% seen once. Sequencing used peripheral blood, obtained on day 0 of AZD1222 vaccination. The receptors come from an adult in good health. Each CDR3 is given with its conserved first and last residue. The D gene is left open where the match is weak. Size values are once, few and many counts, or a class for expanded clones, and some rows have none.

>17|TRBJ2-5|-|TRBV5-6|TRBD2
TGTGCCAGCGGACCCCGTGGAGCGGGAGGAATGCAAGAGACCCAGTACTTC
CASGPRGAGGMQETQYF
>17|TRBJ2-1|-|TRBV3-1/TRBV3-2|-
TGTGCCAGCAGCCACGTCGGTAGCGGTCGCTCCTACAATGAGCAGTTCTTC
CASSHVGSGRSYNEQFF
>13|TRBJ1-2|few|TRBV6-4|-
TGTGCCAGCAGTGACGGGAGGGCCTATGGCTACACCTTC
CASSDGRAYGYTF
>15|TRBJ2-1|once|TRBV4-3|-
TGCGCCAGCAGCCAAGATACAGGGAACTACAATGAGCAGTTCTTC
CASSQDTGNYNEQFF
>14|TRBJ2-2|-|TRBV7-2|TRBD2
TGTGCCAGCACCCTACTAGCGGGAGGCGGGGAGCTGTTTTTT
CASTLLAGGGELFF
>13|TRBJ1-1|-|TRBV6-6|-
TGTGCCAGCAGTCGATCGCAGGGTGAGGAAGCTTTCTTT
CASSRSQGEEAFF
>11|TRBJ1-2|-|TRBV5-1|-
TGCGCCAGCAGCGGAGTCTATGGCTACACCTTC
CASSGVYGYTF
>12|TRBJ2-5|-|TRBV10-3|-
TGTGCCATCAGTGCCCTGGGGGAGACCCAGTACTTC
CAISALGETQYF
>13|TRBJ1-6|-|TRBV4-3|-
TGCGCCAGCAGGGGGGCGGTTAATTCACCCCTCCACTTT
CASRGAVNSPLHF
>15|TRBJ1-4|-|TRBV19|-
TGTGCCAGTAGTATGGCGGCGGCATCAAATGAAAAACTGTTTTTT
CASSMAAASNEKLFF
>12|TRBJ2-4|once|TRBV28|-
TGTGCCAGCAGTTTGGCCAAAAACATTCAGTACTTC
CASSLAKNIQYF
>14|TRBJ1-5|-|TRBV29-1|-
TGCAGCGTTGCTTCCGGCGGATACAATCAGCCCCAGCATTTT
CSVASGGYNQPQHF
>11|TRBJ2-5|-|TRBV12-3/TRBV12-4|-
TGTGCCAGCAGTACTAGAGAGACCCAGTACTTC
CASSTRETQYF
>16|TRBJ1-3|-|TRBV5-1|-
TGCGCCAGCAGCTCGACGACAGCGACCTCTGGAAACACCATATATTTT
CASSSTTATSGNTIYF
>14|TRBJ1-1|-|TRBV6-1|-
TGTGCCAGCAGTGAAGTATGGGGGAACACTGAAGCTTTCTTT
CASSEVWGNTEAFF
>19|TRBJ2-1|few|TRBV28|TRBD2
TGTGCCAGCAGTTTATCTATTTTGAGCGGGAGGGCCAGCTACAATGAGCAGTTCTTC
CASSLSILSGRASYNEQFF
>14|TRBJ2-1|-|TRBV3-1/TRBV3-2|TRBD2
TGTGCCAGCAGCCCCTCGAGGGAGGGATATGAGCAGTTCTTC
CASSPSREGYEQFF
>14|TRBJ2-7|few|TRBV27|TRBD2
TGTGCCAGCAGTCGTCTAGCGGGATCCTACGAGCAGTACTTC
CASSRLAGSYEQYF
>16|TRBJ2-7|few|TRBV7-8|TRBD2
TGTGCCAGCAGCTCGAGAGCGGGGCCAAGCTCCTACGAGCAGTACTTC
CASSSRAGPSSYEQYF
>19|TRBJ2-1|-|TRBV7-6|-
TGTGCCAGCAGCTTAACCCCGGGGAGGCGGGAACCGGCCTACAATGAGCAGTTCTTC
CASSLTPGRREPAYNEQFF
>14|TRBJ2-7|-|TRBV7-2|TRBD2
TGTGCCAGCAGGAAAGGGGGACTAGGATTTGAGCAGTACTTC
CASRKGGLGFEQYF
>14|TRBJ2-1|-|TRBV7-8|-
TGTGCCAGCAGCCGCCGGGACACTTACAATGAGCAGTTCTTC
CASSRRDTYNEQFF
>14|TRBJ2-7|-|TRBV30|TRBD2
TGTGCCTGGAGTCCTGGACTAGGTCAGCGCGAGCAGTACTTC
CAWSPGLGQREQYF
>15|TRBJ2-5|-|TRBV19|-
TGTGCCAGTAGCCCTTGGTGGGAGGACCAAGAGACCCAGTACTTC
CASSPWWEDQETQYF
>13|TRBJ2-7|-|TRBV5-1|-
TGCGCCAGCAGCTTAAGTCAGGGAGGCGAGCAGTACTTC
CASSLSQGGEQYF
>15|TRBJ2-1|once|TRBV19|-
TGTGCCAGTAGTATAGATGTCGGAACAAGGGGTGAGCAGTTCTTC
CASSIDVGTRGEQFF
>16|TRBJ2-2|-|TRBV7-2|-
TGTGCCAGCAGCTCCTTGAGCAGAGCGAACACCGGGGAGCTGTTTTTT
CASSSLSRANTGELFF
>15|TRBJ2-1|-|TRBV29-1|-
TGCAGCGTTGAAGATCTGGGTGGAAACCGAAATGAGCAGTTCTTC
CSVEDLGGNRNEQFF
>14|TRBJ2-7|-|TRBV15|-
TGTGCCACCAGCAGAGCGCAGGGGCACTACGAGCAGTACTTC
CATSRAQGHYEQYF
>14|TRBJ2-1|-|TRBV6-1|-
TGTGCCAGCAGTGAAACAAGACACCTCAATGAGCAGTTCTTC
CASSETRHLNEQFF
>15|TRBJ2-3|-|TRBV18|TRBD1
TGTGCCAGCTCCCGACAGGGGTTTCGCACAGATACGCAGTATTTT
CASSRQGFRTDTQYF
>15|TRBJ1-2|-|TRBV6-5|-
TGTGCCAGCACCTTGTCCCCCTTGGGTGACTATGGCTACACCTTC
CASTLSPLGDYGYTF
>18|TRBJ2-2|large|TRBV11-2|TRBD1
TGTGCCAGCAGCTTTCCCCGGGACAGGGGGCGCAGCACCGGGGAGCTGTTTTTT
CASSFPRDRGRSTGELFF
>14|TRBJ2-7|-|TRBV5-1|-
TGCGCCAGCAGCTTGGGGGAGCCCCCCTACGAGCAGTACTTC
CASSLGEPPYEQYF
>16|TRBJ2-3|few|TRBV30|TRBD2
TGTGCCGGGCTAGCGGGAGGGGAGTGGAGCACAGATACGCAGTATTTT
CAGLAGGEWSTDTQYF
>14|TRBJ2-5|-|TRBV4-1|TRBD1
TGCGCCAGCAGCCAAGATGGACAGGCGGAGACCCAGTACTTC
CASSQDGQAETQYF
>13|TRBJ1-1|-|TRBV7-6|-
TGTGCCAGCAGCCCCGGGACCGAATCTGAAGCTTTCTTT
CASSPGTESEAFF
>13|TRBJ2-7|-|TRBV28|-
TGTGCCAGCCAGGGACCGGGAATCTACGAGCAGTACTTC
CASQGPGIYEQYF
>17|TRBJ2-2|-|TRBV25-1|TRBD2
TGTGCCAGCAGTTCCCACGGACTAGCGCGGAACACCGGGGAGCTGTTTTTT
CASSSHGLARNTGELFF
>18|TRBJ1-5|-|TRBV4-3|-
TGCGCCAGCAGCCAAGATTGGGGCAGGTGGGGGGTAGGTCAGCCCCAGCATTTT
CASSQDWGRWGVGQPQHF
>17|TRBJ2-2|once|TRBV6-4|TRBD2
TGTGCCAGCAGTCCCGGGACTAGCGGGAAGGGGACCGGGGAGCTGTTTTTT
CASSPGTSGKGTGELFF
>15|TRBJ1-2|-|TRBV5-1|-
TGCGCCAGCAGCTTGAGTCCGACCCTTGGCTATGGCTACACCTTC
CASSLSPTLGYGYTF
>14|TRBJ1-2|-|TRBV5-1|-
TGCGCCAGCAGCTTGGGACAGTTGAACTATGGCTACACCTTC
CASSLGQLNYGYTF
>15|TRBJ1-5|-|TRBV28|-
TGTGCCAGCAGTGGAGGGGGGGCCAGCAATCAGCCCCAGCATTTT
CASSGGGASNQPQHF
>14|TRBJ1-2|-|TRBV4-2|-
TGTGCCAGCAGCCAAGCCTCTCCAGGAGGTGGCTACACCTTC
CASSQASPGGGYTF
>12|TRBJ1-1|-|TRBV30|TRBD1
TGTGCCTGGACCAGGGGGGCCACTGAAGCTTTCTTT
CAWTRGATEAFF
>17|TRBJ2-7|-|TRBV7-9|TRBD2
TGTGCCAGCAGACAGACTAGCGGCAACCACCTCTCCTACGAGCAGTACTTC
CASRQTSGNHLSYEQYF
>13|TRBJ2-7|-|TRBV15|-
TGTGCCACCAGACGGACATATGTGGAGGAGCAGTACTTC
CATRRTYVEEQYF
>15|TRBJ2-1|-|TRBV28|TRBD2
TGTGCCAGCAGTTCGACTAGCGGGTATGACAATGAGCAGTTCTTC
CASSSTSGYDNEQFF
>17|TRBJ1-4|-|TRBV28|TRBD1
TGTGCCAGCAGTAATTACGGGACAGCCTCAACTAATGAAAAACTGTTTTTT
CASSNYGTASTNEKLFF
>15|TRBJ1-5|-|TRBV9|TRBD1
TGTGCCAGCAGCGTAGGGACAGGGATTAATCAGCCCCAGCATTTT
CASSVGTGINQPQHF
>13|TRBJ2-7|once|TRBV19|-
TGTGCCAGTAGTATTGGGAAGGCCTACGAGCAGTACTTC
CASSIGKAYEQYF
>18|TRBJ2-4|-|TRBV6-2/TRBV6-3|TRBD1
TGTGCCAGCAGTGCCCACGGGCCGGGACAGGGTGGGGAAAACATTCAGTACTTC
CASSAHGPGQGGENIQYF
>16|TRBJ1-6|-|TRBV3-1/TRBV3-2|-
TGTGCCAGCGCTCCTTATCAGGGTCTGTATAATTCACCCCTCCACTTT
CASAPYQGLYNSPLHF
>14|TRBJ1-1|few|TRBV19|-
TGTGCCAGTCAATTTGGACGGTGGGACACTGAAGCTTTCTTT
CASQFGRWDTEAFF
>15|TRBJ2-5|-|TRBV7-7|-
TGTGCCAGCAGCGGAGGACAGATTGAAGGGGAGACCCAGTACTTC
CASSGGQIEGETQYF
>17|TRBJ1-4|-|TRBV5-1|-
TGCGCCAGCAGCTTGCGAGACGCACAGGCTATTAATGAAAAACTGTTTTTT
CASSLRDAQAINEKLFF
>14|TRBJ2-3|-|TRBV5-1|-
TGCGCCAGCAGCTTTCTTTCGGGGGCAGATACGCAGTATTTT
CASSFLSGADTQYF
>13|TRBJ1-2|-|TRBV5-3|-
TGTGCCAGAAGCCTGCGGGTTAACTATGGCTACACCTTC
CARSLRVNYGYTF
>11|TRBJ2-7|-|TRBV20-1|-
TGCAGTGCTAGCCAGGCGGGGGAGCAGTACTTC
CSASQAGEQYF